Below, 13 T cell receptor beta chains from the same sample are listed, as sequenced in a study of cytomegalovirus exposure and HLA in healthy donors. 60 Vbeta and 13 Jbeta primers were used in PCR. The assay was immunoSEQ multiplex PCR, and TCRdb's table has in-frame clones only and misses some. The top ten hold about 5.6% of the sample, which has more than 75,000 clones, approximately 84% seen once. The material sequenced was PBMCs. These receptors were obtained from a woman aged 18-29 years in good health and CMV-seropositive.

The chain uses TRBV7-9 and TRBJ2-7, with 7 bases fitting TRBD2. The CDR3 has 17 residues. Germline V gives CDR1 SEHNR, CDR2 FQNEAQ (reference sequence). Germline trimming cut 1 base from V and 0 bases from J; bases unmatched to any gene: 9. The CDR3 loop is CASSLGGTSAISYEQYF. The CDR3 DNA reads TGTGCCAGCAGCTTAGGGGGTACTAGCGCTATCTCCTACGAGCAGTACTTC.

This clone was seen once. V gene TRBV11-2 combines with J gene TRBJ1-1; no clear D. Germline V gene data show CDR1 as SGHAT and CDR2 as FQNNGV. The CDR3 runs to 12 residues. The V end lost 5 bases, the J end lost 1 base, and 5 bases lay between the germline ends. The CDR3 reads CASSRGNTEAFF. In nucleotides, the CDR3 is TGTGCCAGCAGCCGAGGGAACACTGAAGCTTTCTTT.

This clone was observed a single time. This chain uses TRBV11-3 with TRBJ2-3; a weak D match, TRBD2 (5 bases). Germline CDR1 SGHNT, CDR2 YENEEA. The germline V and J ends were trimmed by 5 bases and 2 bases, with 17 bases remaining between them. The CDR3 covers 16 residues. The CDR3 DNA follows: TGTGCCAGCAGCCTGTCGGCGGGTCCGGACACAGATACGCAGTATTTT. As protein: CASSLSAGPDTDTQYF.

Here the CDR3 DNA reads TGTGCCTGGAGCTTCGGGAGAGAAGCTTTCTTT. Its protein is CAWSFGREAFF. The rearrangement joins TRBV30 to TRBJ1-1, with D unclear. V lost 3 bases to trimming and J lost 8 bases, with 10 bases between them. The CDR3 sequence is 11 residues long. CDR1 GTSNPN and CDR2 SVGIG come from the germline V gene (reference sequence).

The CDR3 is CSAQLAGVPREQYF. For the CDR3, the DNA is TGCAGCGCCCAGCTAGCGGGAGTCCCCCGCGAGCAGTACTTC. The gene calls are TRBV29-1 and TRBJ2-7, with 10 bases matching TRBD2. The CDR3 consists of 14 residues. Germline CDR1 SQVTM, CDR2 ANQGSEA. The junction had 12 bases not matched to a gene; V was cut back by 7 bases and J by 6 bases.

The genes are TRBV6-5 and TRBJ1-2, with D uncertain. Germline CDR1 MNHEY, CDR2 SVGAGI. This CDR3 has 14 residues. With 2 bases removed from V and 6 bases from J, the gap between germline ends came to 13 bases. As DNA, the CDR3 is TGTGCCAGCAGTTACGCGGCAGTTCGGGATGGCTACACCTTC. Translation gives CASSYAAVRDGYTF.

As regards this clone: One end of the junction does not line up with germline, which may come from a read error. The chain links TRBV2 to TRBJ2-7, with TRBD2 identical over 9 bases. Per the germline V gene, CDR1 is SNHLY and CDR2 is FYNNEI. The CDR3 is 12 residues long. Here the CDR3 DNA reads TGTGCCAGCAGTGAAGCAGCGGGGGGACAGTCCTTC. As protein: CASSEAAGGQSF.

This clone came up once. The chain couples TRBV6-6 to TRBJ1-2; TRBD1 agrees at 8 bases. CDR1 and CDR2 from the germline V gene are MNHNY and SVGAGI (reference sequence). J was trimmed by 8 bases and V by 6 bases; bases with no gene match: 14. The CDR3 consists of 15 residues. The CDR3: CASRQGGFELGGYTF. CDR3 nucleotide sequence: TGTGCCAGCAGACAGGGGGGTTTTGAATTGGGAGGCTACACCTTC.

V gene TRBV28 combines with J gene TRBJ1-5; D is unresolved. The germline V and J ends were trimmed by 7 bases and 2 bases, with 9 bases remaining between them. CDR3 size: 13 residues. Germline-derived CDR1 and CDR2 are MDHEN and SYDVKM. The CDR3 coding sequence is TGTGCCAGCAACTGGGCACGCAATCAGCCCCAGCATTTT. This translates into CASNWARNQPQHF.

This clone has only a few counts. The chain uses TRBV2 and TRBJ2-7; the match to TRBD2 covers 10 bases. The CDR3 has 14 amino acids. After removal of 6 bases from V and 4 bases from J, the junction contained 6 bases not matched to a gene. Germline lookup yields CDR1 SNHLY and CDR2 FYNNEI. CDR3 loop: CASRASGSGYEQYF. The DNA of the CDR3 is TGTGCCAGCAGGGCTAGCGGGAGTGGTTACGAGCAGTACTTC.

The chain is built from TRBV7-9 and TRBJ2-1; TRBD1 is a possible D gene (5 bases). Germline-derived CDR1 and CDR2 are SEHNR and FQNEAQ (reference sequence). The CDR3 runs 13 residues. V dropped 5 bases and J dropped 4 bases, with 9 bases sitting between them. CDR3 loop: CASSQDSYNEQFF. CDR3 nucleotides: TGTGCCAGCAGCCAAGACAGTTACAATGAGCAGTTCTTC.

The chain joins TRBV29-1 to TRBJ2-7; weak D call: TRBD1 (5 bases). CDR3 size: 14 residues. Germline V lookup: CDR1 SQVTM, CDR2 ANQGSEA. Trimming shortened V by 3 bases and J by 5 bases, and 17 bases separated the two germline ends. CDR3 sequence: CSVDAPEGVHEQYF. CDR3 DNA: TGCAGCGTTGATGCTCCCGAAGGGGTACACGAGCAGTACTTC.

This chain uses TRBV2 with TRBJ1-1, with D possibly matching TRBD1 (5 bases). The germline CDR1 and CDR2 sequences are SNHLY and FYNNEI. The CDR3 is 13 residues long. V gave up 8 bases and J gave up 4 bases, with 14 bases separating them. CDR3 in DNA: TGTGCCAGCCCGTCGGGGGAAAGCACTGAAGCTTTCTTT. Translation: CASPSGESTEAFF. Based on the CDR3 plus reference TRBV2 and TRBJ1-1, the full variable domain is EPEVTQTPSHQVTQMGQEVILRCVPISNHLYFYWYRQILGQKVEFLVSFYNNEISEKSEIFDDQFSVERPDGSNFTLKIRSTKLEDSAMYFCASPSGESTEAFFGQGTRLTVV.